The clone carrying this T cell receptor beta chain was recorded many times. The antigen is unknown. Germline V gene sequence: CDR1 LGHNA, CDR2 YSLEER. V was shortened by 0 bases and J by 7 bases, with 13 bases between the two germline ends. The CDR3 totals 15 residues. The data derive from a study of T cell repertoires in cytomegalovirus infection. Whole-study results and caveats: Ex vivo, HLA-C-restricted CMV-specific TCR beta clonotypes prevailed over the rest of the response.

TCRdb used MiXCR to reprocess the reads, holding one entry per CDR3 protein. The table records roughly 300,000 distinct CDR3 sequences, over 7.5% of them present only once. The chain links TRBV4-3 to TRBJ2-1, with TRBD2 as a possible D gene (6 bases). The sample consisted of PBMCs. The receptor comes from a human donor in good health (CMV status not recorded). Some clones in this sample may be carry-over from other donors' samples. This CDR3 is CASSQDESSANEQFF. The CDR3 DNA follows: TGCGCCAGCAGCCAAGATGAGTCTAGCGCAAATGAGCAGTTCTTC.